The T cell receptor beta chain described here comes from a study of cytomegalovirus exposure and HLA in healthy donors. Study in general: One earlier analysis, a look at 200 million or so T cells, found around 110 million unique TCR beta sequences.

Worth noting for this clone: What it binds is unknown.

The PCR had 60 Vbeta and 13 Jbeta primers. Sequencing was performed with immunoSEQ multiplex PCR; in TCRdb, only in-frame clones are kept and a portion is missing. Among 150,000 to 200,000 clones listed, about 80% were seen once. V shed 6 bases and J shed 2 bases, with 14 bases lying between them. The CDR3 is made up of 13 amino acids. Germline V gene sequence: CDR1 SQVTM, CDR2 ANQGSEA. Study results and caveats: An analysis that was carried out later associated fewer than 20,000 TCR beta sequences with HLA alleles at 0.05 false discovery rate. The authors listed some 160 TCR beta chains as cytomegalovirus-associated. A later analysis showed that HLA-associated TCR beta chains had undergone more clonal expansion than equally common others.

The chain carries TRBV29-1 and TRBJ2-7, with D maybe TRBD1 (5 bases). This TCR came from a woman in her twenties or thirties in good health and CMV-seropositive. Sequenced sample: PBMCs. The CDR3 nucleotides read TGCAGCGTGGCCAGGGTAGCTACCTACGAGCAGTACTTC. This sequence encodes CSVARVATYEQYF.